This T cell receptor (beta chain) stems from a study of cytomegalovirus exposure and HLA in healthy donors. About the study: Unique TCRs from HLA-typed donors, around 93 million of them, were held in an early data release.

With 4 bases clipped from V and 5 bases from J, the junction kept 5 bases outside the gene matches. Germline V gives CDR1 SGHRS, CDR2 YFSETQ. The CDR3 consists of 14 residues. PCR was performed using 60 Vbeta and 13 Jbeta primers. Sequencing was performed with immunoSEQ multiplex PCR; in TCRdb, only in-frame clones are kept and a portion is missing. The data include about 190,000 clones; the top ten clones carry approximately 6.4%. This sequence was found in a man in his thirties or forties in good health and CMV-seronegative. The sample comprised PBMCs. This chain uses TRBV5-1 with TRBJ2-3; TRBD1 agrees at 9 bases. The CDR3 DNA reads as TGCGCCAGCAGCCCCGGGACAGGGCGAGATACGCAGTATTTT. Its translation is CASSPGTGRDTQYF.